Presented here are 24 T cell receptor beta chains from one specimen sequenced in a study of shared clonotypes between healthy human individuals. Libraries were prepared by immunoSEQ multiplex PCR; TCRdb keeps only in-frame clonotypes and omits some of them. The table shows some 2.1 million clones, with less than 95% occurring only once. Naive-designated CD8 cells lacked CD45RO, were positively enriched for CCR7, and omitted terminally differentiated effector memory CD45RA+ cells. Specimen: naive CD8+ T cells sorted from blood. These receptor sequences come from a man between 18 and 29 years old in good health.

This chain links TRBV19 with TRBJ1-2, with 9 bases aligning to TRBD1. V was pared by 0 bases and J by 4 bases, with 3 bases of the junction left unmatched. CDR3 length: 15 residues. Germline CDR1 LNHDA, CDR2 SQIVND (reference sequence). The CDR3 protein is CASSIEQGAGYGYTF. Written as DNA, the CDR3 is TGTGCCAGTAGTATAGAACAGGGGGCTGGCTATGGCTACACCTTC. Supplemented by reference TRBV19 and TRBJ1-2, the full variable domain reads DGGITQSPKYLFRKEGQNVTLSCEQNLNHDAMYWYRQDPGQGLRLIYYSQIVNDFQKGDIAEGYSVSREKKESFPLTVTSAQKNPTAFYLCASSIEQGAGYGYTFGSGTRLTVV.

The V and J genes are TRBV7-2 and TRBJ2-7; D uncertain. Between the trimmed V and J ends, which lost 5 bases and 5 bases, there was a span of 16 bases. CDR1 SGHTA and CDR2 FQGNSA come from the germline V gene. The CDR3 runs to 14 residues. The CDR3 DNA is TGTGCCAGCAGCCCGAGCCGGAGCAGGCACGAGCAGTACTTC. Protein sequence: CASSPSRSRHEQYF. Full variable domain (remainder filled in from reference TRBV7-2 and TRBJ2-7): GAGVSQSPSNKVTEKGKDVELRCDPISGHTALYWYRQSLGQGLEFLIYFQGNSAPDKSGLPSDRFSAERTGGSVSTLTIQRTQQEDSAVYLCASSPSRSRHEQYFGPGTRLTVT.

V is TRBV4-1 and J is TRBJ2-7; D is uncertain. CDR3 length: 12 amino acids. Trimming took 5 bases from V and 1 from J, leaving 6 bases between them. CDR1 and CDR2 from the germline V gene are MGHRA and YSYEKL. The CDR3 region is CASSGPSYEQYF. CDR3 bases: TGCGCCAGCAGCGGTCCGTCCTACGAGCAGTACTTC.

The chain recombines TRBV4-1 with TRBJ2-7, with D perhaps TRBD2 (5 bases). There are 15 residues in the CDR3. Germline V lookup: CDR1 MGHRA, CDR2 YSYEKL. The V and J ends lost 3 bases and 0 bases respectively, with 12 bases between them. The CDR3 DNA follows: TGCGCCAGCAGCCAGAGGGAAGTAGACTCCTACGAGCAGTACTTC. Encoded protein: CASSQREVDSYEQYF.

This clone was detected once. This chain connects TRBV18 to TRBJ2-2; 9 bases line up with TRBD2. Germline CDR1 KGHSH, CDR2 LQKENI. Losses at the gene ends were 3 bases for V and 4 bases for J; bases not matched to a gene: 12. This CDR3 has 18 residues. The CDR3 is CASSPSSGATGSTGELFF. The CDR3 DNA reads as TGTGCCAGCTCACCGTCTAGCGGGGCCACGGGAAGCACCGGGGAGCTGTTTTTT.

This clone appeared once. This chain joins TRBV29-1 and TRBJ1-3; D is uncertain. Germline values: CDR1 SQVTM, CDR2 ANQGSEA. V lost 5 bases to trimming and J lost 2 bases, with 10 bases between them. There are 13 residues in the CDR3. The CDR3 DNA is TGCAGCGTTATATGGATCGCTGGAAACACCATATATTTT. Amino acids: CSVIWIAGNTIYF.

The CDR3 reads CASSLRSQGTAYEQYF. The CDR3 coding sequence is TGTGCCAGCAGCTTAAGAAGCCAGGGGACAGCCTACGAGCAGTACTTC. The V call is TRBV13, the J call TRBJ2-7; 7 positions match TRBD1. Trimming took 2 bases from V and 2 from J; bases not matched to a gene: 9. The CDR3 sequence is 16 residues long. Germline V gene lookup returns CDR1 PRHDT and CDR2 FYEKMQ (reference sequence).

The V and J genes are TRBV11-2 and TRBJ2-1; D may be TRBD1 (5 bases). Trimming stripped 6 bases from V and 7 bases from J, with 10 bases between. The germline gives CDR1 SGHAT, CDR2 FQNNGV. CDR3 length: 12 residues. The CDR3 sequence is CASSPPGNEQFF. CDR3 DNA: TGTGCCAGCAGTCCGCCAGGGAATGAGCAGTTCTTC. Complete variable domain (other parts from reference TRBV11-2 and TRBJ2-1): EAGVAQSPRYKIIEKRQSVAFWCNPISGHATLYWYQQILGQGPKLLIQFQNNGVVDDSQLPKDRFSAERLKGVDSTLKIQPAKLEDSAVYLCASSPPGNEQFFGPGTRLTVL.

The rearrangement joins TRBV27 to TRBJ2-5; TRBD2 aligns across 9 bases. Germline CDR1 is MNHEY and CDR2 is SMNVEV (reference sequence). This CDR3 spans 15 amino acids. After removal of 2 bases from V and 4 bases from J, the junction contained 5 bases not matched to a gene. CDR3: CASSLIAGVGETQYF. DNA for the CDR3: TGTGCCAGCAGTTTAATAGCGGGAGTCGGAGAGACCCAGTACTTC.

The V gene is TRBV4-1, the J gene TRBJ2-7; TRBD1 aligns across 10 bases. Germline V gives CDR1 MGHRA, CDR2 YSYEKL. The CDR3 loop spans 14 amino acids. The junction had 7 bases not matched to a gene; V was cut back by 6 bases and J by 5 bases. The CDR3 here is CASSPGTGAHEQYF. CDR3 in DNA: TGCGCCAGCAGTCCCGGGACAGGGGCCCACGAGCAGTACTTC.

The rearrangement links TRBV7-9 to TRBJ2-1, with unresolved D. This CDR3 contains 15 residues. The V gene's germline CDR1 is SEHNR and CDR2 FQNEAQ (reference sequence). With 1 base removed from V and 3 bases from J, the gap between germline ends came to 10 bases. CDR3 residues: CASSLVGFHYNEQFF. The DNA for the CDR3 is TGTGCCAGCAGCTTAGTTGGCTTTCACTACAATGAGCAGTTCTTC. Together with reference TRBV7-9 and TRBJ2-1, the CDR3 gives the full variable domain: DTGVSQNPRHKITKRGQNVTFRCDPISEHNRLYWYRQTLGQGPEFLTYFQNEAQLEKSRLLSDRFSAERPKGSFSTLEIQRTEQGDSAMYLCASSLVGFHYNEQFFGPGTRLTVL.

The CDR3 sequence is CASSLDHYEQYF. CDR3 nucleotides: TGCGCCAGCAGCTTGGATCACTACGAGCAGTACTTC. The chain joins TRBV5-1 to TRBJ2-7; D gene uncertain. Looked up from germline, CDR1 is SGHRS and CDR2 is YFSETQ. Trimming took 0 bases from V and 3 from J, leaving 4 bases between them. This CDR3 has 12 amino acids.

Concerning this clone: Additional DNA sequences in this sample encode the identical CDR3. The rearrangement joins TRBV11-2 to TRBJ2-7; the D is unclear. Germline V gene sequence: CDR1 SGHAT, CDR2 FQNNGV. CDR3 length: 13 residues. Trimming stripped 0 bases from V and 3 bases from J, with 6 bases between. CDR3 nucleotides: TGTGCCAGCAGCTTAGAAGGCAGCTACGAGCAGTACTTC. Translation: CASSLEGSYEQYF.

V usage is TRBV4-1 and J usage is TRBJ2-1, with 10 positions matching TRBD2. The CDR3 contains 15 residues. CDR1 is MGHRA and CDR2 is YSYEKL in the germline V gene. Trimming at V came to 1 base and at J to 6 bases, leaving 3 bases not matched to a gene. This CDR3 is CASSQGSSGSNEQFF. The CDR3 DNA follows: TGCGCCAGCAGCCAAGGTTCTAGCGGGAGCAATGAGCAGTTCTTC.

This chain links TRBV7-6 with TRBJ1-5; D is possibly TRBD1 (6 bases). The CDR3 has 14 amino acids. Germline loops: CDR1 SGHVS, CDR2 FNYEAQ. V was trimmed by 5 bases and J by 2 bases, leaving 10 bases between them. The CDR3, as DNA: TGTGCCAGCAGCGAGGGGGGGGGCAATCAGCCCCAGCATTTT. Encoded protein: CASSEGGGNQPQHF.

The gene calls are TRBV15 and TRBJ1-1; D is perhaps TRBD1 (6 bases). The germline V gene encodes CDR1 LNHNV and CDR2 YYDKDF (reference sequence). CDR3 length: 12 amino acids. The V gene lost 3 bases and the J gene lost 7 bases, with 9 bases spanning the gap. The CDR3 reads CATSRGTSEAFF. CDR3 nucleotides: TGTGCCACCAGCAGGGGGACAAGTGAAGCTTTCTTT.

The chain links TRBV6-6 to TRBJ2-3; 8 bases are a match to TRBD1. Germline trimming cut 0 bases from V and 5 bases from J; bases unmatched to any gene: 4. The CDR3 is 15 residues long. Germline CDR1 MNHNY, CDR2 SVGAGI (reference sequence). The CDR3 region is CASSYSRTGRDTQYF. The CDR3 nucleotides are TGTGCCAGCAGTTACTCGAGGACAGGGAGAGATACGCAGTATTTT.

J is TRBJ2-7 and V is TRBV30, with 9 nucleotides matching TRBD1. CDR1 is GTSNPN and CDR2 is SVGIG in the germline V gene (reference sequence). This CDR3 comprises 16 residues. V lost 3 bases and J lost 3; bases outside the gene matches: 12. The CDR3 loop is CAWSRWGQGAFYEQYF. CDR3 nucleotides: TGTGCCTGGAGCCGCTGGGGACAGGGAGCCTTCTACGAGCAGTACTTC.

The chain employs TRBV13 and TRBJ2-1, with unresolved D. Germline CDR1 PRHDT, CDR2 FYEKMQ (reference sequence). The CDR3 runs to 16 residues. Trimming stripped 1 base from V and 3 bases from J, with 13 bases between. The CDR3 loop is CASSLEVASIYNEQFF. CDR3 nucleotide sequence: TGTGCCAGCAGCTTAGAAGTTGCTAGTATCTACAATGAGCAGTTCTTC.

Concerning this clone: Other nucleotide sequences in the sample specify the same CDR3. V usage is TRBV27 and J usage is TRBJ1-1; D gene uncertain. The CDR3 is made up of 13 amino acids. Germline V gene sequence: CDR1 MNHEY, CDR2 SMNVEV (reference sequence). Trimming shortened V by 2 bases and J by 1 base, and 5 bases separated the two germline ends. CDR3 loop: CASSLTENTEAFF. The CDR3 DNA sequence: TGTGCCAGCAGTTTAACGGAGAACACTGAAGCTTTCTTT.

This clone has only a few counts. J is TRBJ1-1 and V is TRBV29-1, with D hard to call. Looked up from germline, CDR1 is SQVTM and CDR2 is ANQGSEA. Trimming left V 4 bases short and J 6 bases short, with 9 bases between. The CDR3 loop spans 11 amino acids. The CDR3 sequence is CSVAQKPEAFF. The CDR3 coding sequence is TGCAGCGTTGCCCAGAAACCTGAAGCTTTCTTT.

This clone appeared a single time. The genes are TRBV6-5 and TRBJ2-7; 8 bases match TRBD1. CDR1 and CDR2 from the germline V gene are MNHEY and SVGAGI. This CDR3 has 14 residues. V shed 6 bases and J 6 bases; nucleotides not matched to a gene: 10. The CDR3 loop reads CASRQGQGASEQYF. CDR3 coding DNA: TGTGCCAGCAGGCAGGGGCAGGGGGCCTCCGAGCAGTACTTC.

About this clone: Within the sample, other DNA sequences also encode this same CDR3. The chain links TRBV5-6 to TRBJ2-1; D unresolved. Trimming cost V 3 bases and J 9 bases, with 7 bases left between them. This CDR3 region has 11 residues. Per germline, CDR1 SGHDT and CDR2 YYEEEE. CDR3: CASSSSGEQFF. In DNA form, the CDR3 reads TGTGCCAGCAGCTCCTCGGGTGAGCAGTTCTTC.

The chain couples TRBV7-9 to TRBJ2-1; tentative D call: TRBD1 (5 bases). Germline V gene data show CDR1 as SEHNR and CDR2 as FQNEAQ (reference sequence). The CDR3 has 15 amino acids. With 6 bases removed from V and 8 bases from J, the gap between germline ends came to 20 bases. The CDR3 DNA follows: TGTGCCAGCAGGACGCCCAGGGCCCCCAATGATGAGCAGTTCTTC. It translates to CASRTPRAPNDEQFF.